Included here is one T cell receptor beta chain sequence, with context. This record comes from a study of blood T cell repertoires in COVID-19. Whole-study context: COVID-19 samples collected from the United States, Italy and Spain covered acute and convalescent phases.

Authors' analysis steps: Reference gene primer amplification gave nucleated cell count estimates. Sequencing was performed with immunoSEQ multiplex PCR; in TCRdb, only in-frame clones are kept and a portion is missing. V, J and clone size are those of that table, while D and trimming were read from the DNA. The table includes 50,000 or so clones, roughly 89% detected once. Unmatched junction bases numbered 15, after V lost 1 base and J lost 7 bases. CDR1 is SGHKS and CDR2 is YYEKEE in the germline V gene (reference sequence). The CDR3 loop spans 17 amino acids. The chain recombines TRBV5-5 with TRBJ1-2; TRBD1 agrees at 8 bases. The sequence was obtained from a man aged 80 or over with acute or convalescent COVID-19. The source material was peripheral blood. The CDR3 DNA reads as TGTGCCAGCAGCTTGAGGGCAGGGGGCGAGGGGCTATCTGGCTACACCTTC. Amino acids: CASSLRAGGEGLSGYTF.